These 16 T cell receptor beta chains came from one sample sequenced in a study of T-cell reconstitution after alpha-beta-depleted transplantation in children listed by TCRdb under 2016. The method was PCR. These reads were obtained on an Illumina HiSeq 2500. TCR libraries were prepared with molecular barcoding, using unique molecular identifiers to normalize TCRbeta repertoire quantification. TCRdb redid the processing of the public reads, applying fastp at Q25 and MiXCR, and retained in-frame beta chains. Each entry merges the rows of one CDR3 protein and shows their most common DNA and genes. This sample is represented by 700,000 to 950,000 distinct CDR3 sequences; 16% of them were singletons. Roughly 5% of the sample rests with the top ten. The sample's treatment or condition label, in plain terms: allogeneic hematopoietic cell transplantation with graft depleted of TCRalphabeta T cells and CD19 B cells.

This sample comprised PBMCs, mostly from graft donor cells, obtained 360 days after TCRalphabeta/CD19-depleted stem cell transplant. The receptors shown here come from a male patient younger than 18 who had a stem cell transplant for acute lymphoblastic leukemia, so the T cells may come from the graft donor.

The CDR3 DNA reads TGCGCCAGCAGCTTGGCCTTTCGCACTGAAGCTTTCTTT. This translates into CASSLAFRTEAFF. The chain couples TRBV5-1 to TRBJ1-1; D remains ambiguous. The CDR3 spans 13 residues. Germline CDR1 and CDR2: SGHRS and YFSETQ. Trimming removed 0 bases from V and 4 bases from J, with 7 bases in between.

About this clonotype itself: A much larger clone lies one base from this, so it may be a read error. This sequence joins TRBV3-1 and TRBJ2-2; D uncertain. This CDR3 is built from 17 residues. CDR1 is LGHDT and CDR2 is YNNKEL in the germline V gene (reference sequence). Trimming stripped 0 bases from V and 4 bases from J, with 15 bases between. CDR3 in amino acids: CASSQDRARPSTGELFF. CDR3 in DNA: TGTGCCAGCAGCCAAGATAGGGCGCGCCCGAGCACCGGGGAGCTGTTTTTT.

This CDR3 is CASSLRGKENIQYF. CDR3 nucleotide sequence: TGTGCCAGCAGCTTAAGAGGGAAGGAAAACATTCAGTACTTC. The chain combines TRBV7-9 with TRBJ2-4; D perhaps matches TRBD2 (5 bases). The CDR3 consists of 14 residues. V gave up 2 bases and J gave up 5 bases, with 10 bases separating them. The germline V gene encodes CDR1 SEHNR and CDR2 FQNEAQ (reference sequence). The entire variable domain, with the rest obtained from reference TRBV7-9 and TRBJ2-4, is as follows: DTGVSQNPRHKITKRGQNVTFRCDPISEHNRLYWYRQTLGQGPEFLTYFQNEAQLEKSRLLSDRFSAERPKGSFSTLEIQRTEQGDSAMYLCASSLRGKENIQYFGAGTRLSVL.

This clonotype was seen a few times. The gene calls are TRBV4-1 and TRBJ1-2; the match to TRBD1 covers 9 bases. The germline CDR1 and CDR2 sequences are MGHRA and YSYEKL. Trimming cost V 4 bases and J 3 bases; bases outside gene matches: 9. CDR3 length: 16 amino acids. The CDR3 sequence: CASSPFRDRVDYGYTF. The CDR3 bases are TGCGCCAGCAGCCCGTTCCGGGACAGGGTCGACTATGGCTACACCTTC.

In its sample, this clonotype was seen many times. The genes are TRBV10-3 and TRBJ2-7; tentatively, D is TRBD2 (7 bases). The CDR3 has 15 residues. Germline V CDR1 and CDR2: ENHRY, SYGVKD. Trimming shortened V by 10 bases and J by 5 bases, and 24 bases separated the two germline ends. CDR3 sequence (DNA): TGTGCCACCCGGACTAGACAGGAGGGGGGCCACGAGCAGTACTTC. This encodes CATRTRQEGGHEQYF.

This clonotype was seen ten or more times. Here the CDR3 DNA reads TGCGCCAGCAGCCCCCGGACAGCGGGGGACACCGGGGAGCTGTTTTTT. Translated, it gives CASSPRTAGDTGELFF. The chain is built from TRBV5-1 and TRBJ2-2; 8 bases map to TRBD2. The V gene end was trimmed by 4 bases and the J gene end by 3 bases; junction bases not matched to a gene: 8. The V gene's germline CDR1 is SGHRS and CDR2 YFSETQ. The CDR3 spans 16 residues.

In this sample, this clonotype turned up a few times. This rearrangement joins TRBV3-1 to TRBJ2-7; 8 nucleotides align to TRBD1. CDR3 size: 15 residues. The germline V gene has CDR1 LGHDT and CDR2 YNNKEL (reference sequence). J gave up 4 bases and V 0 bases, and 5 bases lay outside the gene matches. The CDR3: CASSQEGTGYYEQYF. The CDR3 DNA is TGTGCCAGCAGCCAAGAAGGGACAGGCTATTACGAGCAGTACTTC.

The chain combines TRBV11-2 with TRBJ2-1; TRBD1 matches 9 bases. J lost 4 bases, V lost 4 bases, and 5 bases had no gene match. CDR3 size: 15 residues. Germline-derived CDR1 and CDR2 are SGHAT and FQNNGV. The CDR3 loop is CASSSGQGIYNEQFF. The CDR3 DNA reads TGTGCCAGCAGCTCCGGACAGGGGATTTACAATGAGCAGTTCTTC.

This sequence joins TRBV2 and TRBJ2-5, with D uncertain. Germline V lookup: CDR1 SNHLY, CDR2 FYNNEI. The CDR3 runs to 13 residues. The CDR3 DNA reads TGTGTCCGGATTGGTAGGGCCCAAGAGACCCAGTACTTC. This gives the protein CVRIGRAQETQYF.

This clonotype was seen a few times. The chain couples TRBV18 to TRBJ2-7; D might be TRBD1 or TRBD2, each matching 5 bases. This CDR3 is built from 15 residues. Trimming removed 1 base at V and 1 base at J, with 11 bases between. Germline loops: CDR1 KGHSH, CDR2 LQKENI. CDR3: CASSPRWDGSYEQYF. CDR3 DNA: TGTGCCAGCTCACCACGATGGGACGGATCCTACGAGCAGTACTTC.

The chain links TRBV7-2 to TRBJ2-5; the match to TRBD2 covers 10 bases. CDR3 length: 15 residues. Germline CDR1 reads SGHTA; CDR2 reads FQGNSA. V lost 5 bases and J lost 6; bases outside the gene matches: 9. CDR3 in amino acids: CASSPALAGAKTQYF. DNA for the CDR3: TGTGCCAGCAGCCCGGCCCTAGCGGGAGCAAAGACCCAGTACTTC.

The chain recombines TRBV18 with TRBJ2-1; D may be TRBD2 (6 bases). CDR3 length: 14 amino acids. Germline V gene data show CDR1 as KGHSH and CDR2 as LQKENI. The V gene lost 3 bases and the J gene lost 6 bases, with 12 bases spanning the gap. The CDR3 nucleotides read TGTGCCAGCTCACCGCCCGGGACTCTCAATGAGCAGTTCTTC. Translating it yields CASSPPGTLNEQFF.

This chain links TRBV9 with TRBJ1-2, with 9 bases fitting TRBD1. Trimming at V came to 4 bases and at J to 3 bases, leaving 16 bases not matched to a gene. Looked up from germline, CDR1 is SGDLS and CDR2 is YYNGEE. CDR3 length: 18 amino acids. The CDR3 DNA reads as TGTGCCAGCAGCTCGTCGGTGGAACAGGGGGCCTATTACTATGGCTACACCTTC. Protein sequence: CASSSSVEQGAYYYGYTF.

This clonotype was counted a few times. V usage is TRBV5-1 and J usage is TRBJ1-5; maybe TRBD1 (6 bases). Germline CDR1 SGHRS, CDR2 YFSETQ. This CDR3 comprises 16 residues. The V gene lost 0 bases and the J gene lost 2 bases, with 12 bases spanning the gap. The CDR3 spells CASSLGGAVGNQPQHF. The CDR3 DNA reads TGCGCCAGCAGCTTGGGGGGGGCAGTGGGCAATCAGCCCCAGCATTTT.

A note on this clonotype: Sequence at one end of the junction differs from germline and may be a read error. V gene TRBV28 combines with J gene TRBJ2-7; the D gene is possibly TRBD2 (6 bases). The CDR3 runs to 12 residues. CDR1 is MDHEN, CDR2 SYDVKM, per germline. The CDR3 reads CASSTTVRGPRF. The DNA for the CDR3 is TGTGCCAGCAGCACCACGGTGCGGGGCCCCCGATTC.

CDR3 amino acids: CASSEPRASGRGFYNEQFF. CDR3 coding DNA: TGCGCCAGCAGCGAACCGAGGGCTAGCGGGAGGGGTTTCTACAATGAGCAGTTCTTC. This chain joins TRBV5-1 and TRBJ2-1, with 12 bases lining up with TRBD2. The CDR3 is made up of 19 amino acids. The V and J ends lost 4 bases and 3 bases, in that order; junction bases with no gene match: 14. Per the germline V gene, CDR1 is SGHRS and CDR2 is YFSETQ.